What follows are 21 T cell receptor beta chains derived from one specimen sequenced in a study of T cell clones after liver transplantation. Clones were sequenced by immunoSEQ multiplex PCR, and TCRdb holds only the in-frame ones, with some missing. Seen here are around 100,000 clones, about 81% observed once, and the top ten hold approximately 3%. This specimen consisted of CD4+ T cells from blood, obtained approximately 43 months after liver transplant. The receptors come from a human patient who received a liver transplant. T cells may partly derive from the graft donor.

As concerns this clone: The same CDR3 also results from other DNA sequences found in this sample. The chain employs TRBV29-1 and TRBJ2-3; D gene unclear. The CDR3 has 10 amino acids. Deletions cut 4 bases from V and 3 bases from J, with 2 bases between. Per germline, CDR1 SQVTM and CDR2 ANQGSEA. The CDR3 DNA reads TGCAGCGTTGGTACAGATACGCAGTATTTT. Its protein is CSVGTDTQYF.

The table lists this clone with a few counts. The chain recombines TRBV6-1 with TRBJ1-1; the match to TRBD1 covers 7 bases. Germline loops: CDR1 MNHNS, CDR2 SASEGT. V was clipped by 4 bases and J by 3 bases; unmatched bases: 5. The CDR3 is 14 amino acids. The CDR3 is CASSGTTGYTEAFF. In DNA form, the CDR3 reads TGTGCCAGCAGTGGAACGACAGGGTACACTGAAGCTTTCTTT.

The chain is built from TRBV27 and TRBJ1-3, with D hard to call. Germline V gene lookup returns CDR1 MNHEY and CDR2 SMNVEV (reference sequence). Trimming pared 0 bases from V and 0 bases from J, leaving 9 bases between. This CDR3 contains 16 residues. The CDR3 reads CASSLSGSFSGNTIYF. CDR3 coding DNA: TGTGCCAGCAGTTTATCGGGAAGTTTCTCTGGAAACACCATATATTTT.

This sequence joins TRBV30 and TRBJ2-7, with D hard to call. The CDR3 is 13 amino acids. Germline CDR1 GTSNPN, CDR2 SVGIG (reference sequence). Trimming removed 0 bases at V and 4 bases at J, with 10 bases between. The CDR3 DNA reads TGTGCCTGGAGTGTAGTTCCAACGTACGAGCAGTACTTC. Translating it yields CAWSVVPTYEQYF. The full variable domain, in which reference TRBV30 and TRBJ2-7 provide the parts outside the CDR3, is SQTIHQWPATLVQPVGSPLSLECTVEGTSNPNLYWYRQAAGRGLQLLFYSVGIGQISSEVPQNLSASRPQDRQFILSSKKLLLSDSGFYLCAWSVVPTYEQYFGPGTRLTVT.

The rearrangement links TRBV6-5 to TRBJ2-2; a weak D match, TRBD1 (6 bases). Germline CDR1 is MNHEY and CDR2 is SVGAGI. V was trimmed by 7 bases and J by 6 bases, leaving 12 bases between them. The CDR3 runs 13 residues. DNA of the CDR3: TGTGCCAGCACTACAGGGCCCTCCGGGGAGCTGTTTTTT. Translating gives CASTTGPSGELFF.

This chain joins TRBV28 and TRBJ2-3, with a possible D match to TRBD1 (6 bases). Trimming removed 2 bases from V and 5 bases from J, with 11 bases in between. This CDR3 has 14 residues. Germline V lookup: CDR1 MDHEN, CDR2 SYDVKM. The CDR3 region is CASSLQGQVDTQYF. DNA for the CDR3: TGTGCCAGCAGTTTACAGGGGCAGGTAGATACGCAGTATTTT. Together with reference TRBV28 and TRBJ2-3, the CDR3 gives the full variable domain: DVKVTQSSRYLVKRTGEKVFLECVQDMDHENMFWYRQDPGLGLRLIYFSYDVKMKEKGDIPEGYSVSREKKERFSLILESASTNQTSMYLCASSLQGQVDTQYFGPGTRLTVL.

This clone was picked up a small number of times. The rearrangement uses TRBV30 and TRBJ1-1; TRBD1 aligns across 8 bases. V lost 4 bases to trimming and J lost 0 bases; unmatched junction nucleotides: 4. Germline lookup yields CDR1 GTSNPN and CDR2 SVGIG (reference sequence). The CDR3 has 14 residues. The chain's CDR3 is CAWNRQGLNTEAFF. In DNA, the CDR3 is TGTGCCTGGAACCGACAGGGGCTGAACACTGAAGCTTTCTTT.

The J gene is TRBJ1-3, the V gene TRBV10-3, with no clear D. The CDR3 has 13 amino acids. Germline V gene sequence: CDR1 ENHRY, CDR2 SYGVKD. V lost 5 bases to trimming and J lost 0 bases, with 5 bases between them. The DNA for the CDR3 is TGTGCCATCAGTACAGTCTCTGGAAACACCATATATTTT. Amino acid sequence: CAISTVSGNTIYF.

The V call is TRBV11-2, the J call TRBJ1-2; 9 bases are a match to TRBD1. The V and J ends lost 6 bases and 2 bases, in that order; junction bases with no gene match: 4. Germline V lookup: CDR1 SGHAT, CDR2 FQNNGV. CDR3 size: 14 residues. CDR3 amino acids: CASSPTGGNYGYTF. The CDR3 DNA sequence: TGTGCCAGCAGTCCAACAGGGGGCAACTATGGCTACACCTTC.

V and J are TRBV12-5 and TRBJ2-7; 9 bases line up with TRBD1. With V trimmed by 7 bases and J by 5 bases, 12 bases remained unmatched. CDR3 length: 15 residues. CDR1 is LGHNT, CDR2 FRNRAP, per germline. CDR3 DNA sequence: TGTGCTAGTGACGGTACCGGGACAGGGCAGGACGAGCAGTACTTC. Encoded protein: CASDGTGTGQDEQYF.

The V call is TRBV4-2, the J call TRBJ2-7; D remains unclear. The CDR3 runs to 13 residues. Between the trimmed V and J ends, which lost 1 base and 7 bases, there was a span of 11 bases. Germline V CDR1 and CDR2: LGHNA, YNFKEQ. The chain's CDR3 is CASSQGGTGEQYF. CDR3 bases: TGTGCCAGCAGCCAAGGCGGCACCGGGGAGCAGTACTTC.

The chain uses TRBV5-4 and TRBJ2-5; possibly TRBD1 or TRBD2 for D (6 bases each). This CDR3 is built from 16 residues. Trimming cost V 4 bases and J 4 bases, with 20 bases left between them. Germline loops: CDR1 SGHNT, CDR2 YYREEE (reference sequence). The CDR3 reads CASSRLGAAGRETQYF. DNA of the CDR3: TGTGCCAGCAGCCGTTTGGGGGCCGCGGGGCGAGAGACCCAGTACTTC.

This clone was counted only a few times. The chain recombines TRBV4-1 with TRBJ1-5; D unclear. Germline CDR1 MGHRA, CDR2 YSYEKL. The CDR3 has 14 amino acids. V was clipped by 4 bases and J by 0 bases, with 7 bases between them. DNA of the CDR3: TGCGCCAGCAGCCTATACTATAGCAATCAGCCCCAGCATTTT. The encoded protein is CASSLYYSNQPQHF.

V and J are TRBV28 and TRBJ1-2; D is uncertain. Trimming removed 4 bases from V and 6 bases from J, with 12 bases in between. The CDR3 has 13 amino acids. Germline V gene data show CDR1 as MDHEN and CDR2 as SYDVKM. Written as DNA, the CDR3 is TGTGCCAGCAGTTCGTATACAAGGAATGGCTACACCTTC. This codes for CASSSYTRNGYTF.

In this sample, this clone turned up a few times. The CDR3 region is CASSLHDRGGYTF. Written as DNA, the CDR3 is TGTGCCAGCAGTCTCCACGACAGGGGTGGCTACACCTTC. The J gene is TRBJ1-2, the V gene TRBV27; 8 positions match TRBD1. The germline V gene encodes CDR1 MNHEY and CDR2 SMNVEV (reference sequence). The CDR3 totals 13 residues. The V gene end was trimmed by 5 bases and the J gene end by 7 bases; junction bases not matched to a gene: 6.

The genes are TRBV7-2 and TRBJ2-7, with 8 bases aligning to TRBD2. V lost 7 bases to trimming and J lost 0 bases; unmatched junction nucleotides: 8. The CDR3 contains 15 residues. The germline gives CDR1 SGHTA, CDR2 FQGNSA. The CDR3 here is CASTISGVSSYEQYF. CDR3 sequence (DNA): TGTGCCAGCACCATTAGCGGGGTCAGCTCCTACGAGCAGTACTTC.

This chain uses TRBV7-2 with TRBJ1-1, with D maybe TRBD1 (6 bases). CDR3 length: 14 amino acids. V gave up 5 bases and J gave up 5 bases, with 15 bases separating them. Germline CDR1 reads SGHTA; CDR2 reads FQGNSA. In DNA form, the CDR3 reads TGTGCCAGCAGCGCCCTACAGGGTAGGACTGAAGCTTTCTTT. Translation: CASSALQGRTEAFF.

The J gene is TRBJ1-5, the V gene TRBV30, with TRBD1 as a possible D gene (5 bases). V was pared by 5 bases and J by 7 bases, with 18 bases between. This CDR3 is 14 amino acids long. Per germline, CDR1 GTSNPN and CDR2 SVGIG (reference sequence). The CDR3 coding sequence is TGTGCCTGGGGGGGGAAAGGAAGGTTCCAGCCCCAGCATTTT. It yields the protein CAWGGKGRFQPQHF.

The rearrangement links TRBV18 to TRBJ1-3; no firm D call. The germline V gene has CDR1 KGHSH and CDR2 LQKENI. CDR3 size: 14 residues. Between the trimmed V and J ends, which lost 6 bases and 0 bases, there was a span of 9 bases. DNA of the CDR3: TGTGCCAGCTCCCCTACGATCTCTGGAAACACCATATATTTT. This encodes CASSPTISGNTIYF.

The chain joins TRBV6-1 to TRBJ2-7; D might be TRBD1 (6 bases). This CDR3 spans 16 amino acids. Germline loops: CDR1 MNHNS, CDR2 SASEGT. The germline V and J ends were trimmed by 3 bases and 2 bases, with 17 bases remaining between them. CDR3 nucleotides: TGTGCCAGCAGTGAGGAGACTCTACAGGGTACCTACGAGCAGTACTTC. Protein: CASSEETLQGTYEQYF.

V gene TRBV5-1 combines with J gene TRBJ2-7; 9 bases are a match to TRBD1. Germline CDR1 reads SGHRS; CDR2 reads YFSETQ. V was clipped by 1 base and J by 2 bases; unmatched bases: 10. This CDR3 comprises 17 residues. The CDR3 DNA is TGCGCCAGCAGCTTGATGAAGGGGACAGGGAACCCCTACGAGCAGTACTTC. Amino acid sequence: CASSLMKGTGNPYEQYF.